The 23 T cell receptor beta chains in this list originate from one sample, sequenced in a study of T cells in localized non-small cell lung cancer. Using immunoSEQ multiplex PCR, the repertoire was profiled, and TCRdb retains in-frame clones only, with some absent. The sample comprises under 20,000 clones, approximately 91% of which are singletons, and over 25% rests with the top ten. Sequenced here: peripheral blood, sampled before any cancer treatment. These receptors all stem from a female donor at least 60 years old with stage III squamous cell lung carcinoma.

The gene calls are TRBV9 and TRBJ2-3, with TRBD2 matching 9 bases. Trimming cost V 2 bases and J 0 bases; bases outside gene matches: 1. Germline CDR1 is SGDLS and CDR2 is YYNGEE. This CDR3 spans 15 amino acids. CDR3 bases: TGTGCCAGCAGCGTGCTAGCGGGGAGCACAGATACGCAGTATTTT. Translating it yields CASSVLAGSTDTQYF.

This clone was found once. The rearrangement links TRBV2 to TRBJ2-6, with D possibly being TRBD2 (6 bases). This CDR3 comprises 18 residues. V gave up 8 bases and J gave up 1 base, with 21 bases separating them. Germline CDR1 reads SNHLY; CDR2 reads FYNNEI. This CDR3 reads CASAGGPAMESGANVLTF. CDR3 nucleotides: TGTGCCAGCGCTGGAGGGCCCGCGATGGAGTCTGGGGCCAACGTCCTGACTTTC.

V gene TRBV27 combines with J gene TRBJ1-1; weak D call: TRBD1 (5 bases). This CDR3 contains 14 residues. Germline V gene data show CDR1 as MNHEY and CDR2 as SMNVEV (reference sequence). V was trimmed by 2 bases and J by 2 bases, leaving 9 bases between them. The CDR3 nucleotides read TGTGCCAGCAGTTTAAGGGGCAGTAACACTGAAGCTTTCTTT. This encodes CASSLRGSNTEAFF.

The rearrangement joins TRBV2 to TRBJ1-1; maybe TRBD1 (5 bases). CDR3 length: 13 amino acids. Looked up from germline, CDR1 is SNHLY and CDR2 is FYNNEI. Trimming removed 5 bases from V and 0 bases from J, with 7 bases in between. DNA for the CDR3: TGTGCCAGCAGTACAGGACTGAACACTGAAGCTTTCTTT. Amino acids: CASSTGLNTEAFF. The variable domain in full, completed from reference TRBV2 and TRBJ1-1, reads EPEVTQTPSHQVTQMGQEVILRCVPISNHLYFYWYRQILGQKVEFLVSFYNNEISEKSEIFDDQFSVERPDGSNFTLKIRSTKLEDSAMYFCASSTGLNTEAFFGQGTRLTVV.

This clone was seen just once. The chain carries TRBV13 and TRBJ2-7; unclear D gene. CDR3 length: 12 amino acids. Trimming left V 4 bases short and J 4 bases short, with 8 bases between. Germline V gene lookup returns CDR1 PRHDT and CDR2 FYEKMQ (reference sequence). CDR3 region: CASSYRSYEQYF. CDR3 nucleotides: TGTGCCAGCAGCTATCGGAGTTACGAGCAGTACTTC.

The CDR3 sequence is CASSLGGAIQETQYF. CDR3 sequence (DNA): TGTGCCAGCAGCCTCGGGGGGGCTATACAAGAGACCCAGTACTTC. This chain uses TRBV5-4 with TRBJ2-5; 8 bases line up with TRBD2. V was clipped by 4 bases and J by 2 bases; unmatched bases: 7. This CDR3 has 15 residues. CDR1 is SGHNT, CDR2 YYREEE, per germline (reference sequence).

The CDR3: CASSTDSNYGYTF. The CDR3, as DNA: TGTGCCAGCTCAACGGACAGTAACTATGGCTACACCTTC. The rearrangement links TRBV18 to TRBJ1-2, with D maybe TRBD1 (6 bases). The germline V gene has CDR1 KGHSH and CDR2 LQKENI. The CDR3 runs 13 residues. The V end was cut by 5 bases, the J end by 1 base, with 8 bases between.

CDR3 in amino acids: CASSLARGRWLSTDTQYF. CDR3 nucleotides: TGTGCCAGCAGCTTAGCCCGGGGGCGGTGGTTAAGTACAGATACGCAGTATTTT. The chain carries TRBV7-2 and TRBJ2-3; D may be TRBD1 or TRBD2 (6 bases each). Germline lookup yields CDR1 SGHTA and CDR2 FQGNSA. The V gene lost 0 bases and the J gene lost 3 bases, with 19 bases spanning the gap. The CDR3 sequence is 18 residues long.

This clone was recorded only once. The chain carries TRBV5-1 and TRBJ1-1; TRBD1 agrees at 8 bases. V lost 5 bases, J lost 1 base, and 4 bases stayed unmatched. CDR3 length equals 14 residues. The germline V gene encodes CDR1 SGHRS and CDR2 YFSETQ. This chain's CDR3 is CASRVTGENTEAFF. The CDR3 region has the DNA TGCGCCAGCAGAGTGACAGGGGAGAACACTGAAGCTTTCTTT.

The V call is TRBV10-3, the J call TRBJ2-5; D not certain. The CDR3 loop spans 19 amino acids. The germline V gene encodes CDR1 ENHRY and CDR2 SYGVKD. The ends were cut back, 0 bases at V and 3 bases at J, with 23 bases in the middle. CDR3 sequence: CAISESRVGQTGYKETQYF. In nucleotides, the CDR3 is TGTGCCATCAGTGAGTCGCGTGTCGGGCAGACCGGCTATAAAGAGACCCAGTACTTC.

This clone was recorded a few times. The chain joins TRBV6-5 to TRBJ2-7, with 12 bases matching TRBD1. The CDR3 contains 15 residues. Germline V gene data show CDR1 as MNHEY and CDR2 as SVGAGI. Unmatched junction bases numbered 8, after V lost 6 bases and J lost 5 bases. The CDR3 DNA follows: TGTGCCAGCAGACCCCGGGACAGGGGGCTCCACGAGCAGTACTTC. This translates into CASRPRDRGLHEQYF.

The chain joins TRBV30 to TRBJ1-5; no definite D call. V gave up 0 bases and J gave up 5 bases, with 8 bases separating them. The CDR3 totals 13 residues. Germline V gene data show CDR1 as GTSNPN and CDR2 as SVGIG (reference sequence). DNA of the CDR3: TGTGCCTGGAGTGTGGCCCGGGATCAGCCCCAGCATTTT. Its protein product is CAWSVARDQPQHF.

The chain is built from TRBV6-5 and TRBJ2-7; D perhaps matches TRBD1 (5 bases). The germline V and J ends were trimmed by 4 bases and 1 base, with 17 bases remaining between them. From germline, CDR1 is MNHEY and CDR2 SVGAGI. This CDR3 spans 16 amino acids. CDR3 nucleotides: TGTGCCAGCAGTTTCGCCCAAGGGGCCTTATCCTACGAGCAGTACTTC. It specifies CASSFAQGALSYEQYF.

The V gene is TRBV5-4, the J gene TRBJ1-1; D ambiguous. V was pared by 0 bases and J by 5 bases, with 14 bases between. Germline V gene sequence: CDR1 SGHNT, CDR2 YYREEE (reference sequence). This CDR3 region has 15 residues. The DNA for the CDR3 is TGTGCCAGCAGCTTGGGTGCGGGCCCGGGTACTGAAGCTTTCTTT. Translation gives CASSLGAGPGTEAFF.

V usage is TRBV14 and J usage is TRBJ1-1, with TRBD1 as a possible D gene (6 bases). The CDR3 sequence is 17 residues long. Trimming removed 4 bases from V and 1 base from J, with 19 bases in between. Looked up from germline, CDR1 is SGHDN and CDR2 is FVKESK. The CDR3 loop reads CASSRGRGLHGNTEAFF. The CDR3 coding sequence is TGTGCCAGCAGCCGGGGGCGGGGACTGCACGGGAACACTGAAGCTTTCTTT.

The chain combines TRBV5-4 with TRBJ2-5; D gene uncertain. Deletions cut 2 bases from V and 1 base from J, with 3 bases between. Germline CDR1 is SGHNT and CDR2 is YYREEE (reference sequence). This CDR3 has 12 amino acids. CDR3 residues: CASSLGQETQYF. CDR3 bases: TGTGCCAGCAGCTTAGGCCAAGAGACCCAGTACTTC. Together with reference TRBV5-4 and TRBJ2-5, the CDR3 gives the full variable domain: ETGVTQSPTHLIKTRGQQVTLRCSSQSGHNTVSWYQQALGQGPQFIFQYYREEENGRGNFPPRFSGLQFPNYSSELNVNALELDDSALYLCASSLGQETQYFGPGTRLLVL.

The V and J genes are TRBV9 and TRBJ2-5; D tentatively fits TRBD1 or TRBD2 (5 bases each). The CDR3 runs 15 residues. Germline CDR1 SGDLS, CDR2 YYNGEE. V lost 2 bases and J lost 1, with 12 bases in between. DNA of the CDR3: TGTGCCAGCAGCGTGGGCCGGGGCTTCCAAGAGACCCAGTACTTC. It codes for CASSVGRGFQETQYF.

This clone is a singleton in its sample. The J gene is TRBJ1-3, the V gene TRBV4-1; no definite D call. V lost 0 bases and J 2 bases, leaving 17 bases between the germline ends. Per the germline V gene, CDR1 is MGHRA and CDR2 is YSYEKL. This CDR3 is 18 amino acids long. The CDR3 region is CASSQDHGRYRPGNTIYF. DNA of the CDR3: TGCGCCAGCAGCCAAGATCACGGCAGGTATCGGCCTGGAAACACCATATATTTT.

This chain joins TRBV5-1 and TRBJ2-7, with 11 bases identical to TRBD2. V shed 5 bases and J 4 bases; nucleotides not matched to a gene: 5. Germline V gene data show CDR1 as SGHRS and CDR2 as YFSETQ. CDR3 length: 14 residues. CDR3 loop: CASRLTSGTYEQYF. CDR3 sequence (DNA): TGCGCCAGCAGATTGACTAGCGGGACGTACGAGCAGTACTTC.

CDR3 DNA sequence: TGTGCCAGCAGCTTACCGCCAGCTCAAGAGACCCAGTACTTC. The encoded protein is CASSLPPAQETQYF. This chain uses TRBV7-9 with TRBJ2-5; no firm D call. The CDR3 sequence is 14 residues long. V lost 2 bases, J lost 2 bases, and 9 bases lay in between. The germline V gene has CDR1 SEHNR and CDR2 FQNEAQ (reference sequence). Combining the CDR3 with reference TRBV7-9 and TRBJ2-5 gives the whole variable domain DTGVSQNPRHKITKRGQNVTFRCDPISEHNRLYWYRQTLGQGPEFLTYFQNEAQLEKSRLLSDRFSAERPKGSFSTLEIQRTEQGDSAMYLCASSLPPAQETQYFGPGTRLLVL.

The rearrangement uses TRBV2 and TRBJ1-2, with D hard to call. CDR1 and CDR2 from the germline V gene are SNHLY and FYNNEI. The CDR3 totals 13 residues. Trimming pared 0 bases from V and 8 bases from J, leaving 10 bases between. The CDR3 sequence: CASSEAPNRGYTF. CDR3 in DNA: TGTGCCAGCAGTGAAGCGCCGAATCGGGGCTACACCTTC.

A few counts support this clone. The chain has TRBV10-3 and TRBJ1-3, with 8 bases matching TRBD1. The trim removed 2 bases at V and 0 bases at J, leaving 6 bases unmatched. The CDR3 runs 17 residues. Looked up from germline, CDR1 is ENHRY and CDR2 is SYGVKD. The CDR3 DNA is TGTGCCATCAGTGAGCCGGACAGGGTGAGCTCTGGAAACACCATATATTTT. Translation gives CAISEPDRVSSGNTIYF.

This clone was seen just once. This chain links TRBV5-1 with TRBJ1-1; tentative D call: TRBD1 (6 bases). Trimming removed 3 bases at V and 3 bases at J, with 9 bases between. The germline V gene has CDR1 SGHRS and CDR2 YFSETQ. The CDR3 contains 13 residues. CDR3 coding DNA: TGCGCCAGCAGCTCGAACAGGGACACTGAAGCTTTCTTT. The encoded protein is CASSSNRDTEAFF.